This T cell receptor beta chain was found in a study of cytomegalovirus exposure and HLA in healthy donors. This CDR3 comprises 14 residues. Germline lookup yields CDR1 MNHNS and CDR2 SASEGT. After removal of 5 bases from V and 8 bases from J, the junction contained 7 bases not matched to a gene. Vbeta (60) and Jbeta (13) primers were used in the PCR. Generated by immunoSEQ multiplex PCR, the TCRdb table keeps only in-frame clones and is missing some. The sample lists approximately 80,000 clones, 70% to 85% occurring once. The chain couples TRBV6-1 to TRBJ2-1, with 9 nucleotides matching TRBD1. Sequencing was performed on PBMCs. The TCR originated in a man younger than 45 in good health and CMV-seropositive. CDR3 in DNA: TGTGCCAGCAGTCGGGACAGGGCTACCGATGAGCAGTTCTTC. Protein: CASSRDRATDEQFF.